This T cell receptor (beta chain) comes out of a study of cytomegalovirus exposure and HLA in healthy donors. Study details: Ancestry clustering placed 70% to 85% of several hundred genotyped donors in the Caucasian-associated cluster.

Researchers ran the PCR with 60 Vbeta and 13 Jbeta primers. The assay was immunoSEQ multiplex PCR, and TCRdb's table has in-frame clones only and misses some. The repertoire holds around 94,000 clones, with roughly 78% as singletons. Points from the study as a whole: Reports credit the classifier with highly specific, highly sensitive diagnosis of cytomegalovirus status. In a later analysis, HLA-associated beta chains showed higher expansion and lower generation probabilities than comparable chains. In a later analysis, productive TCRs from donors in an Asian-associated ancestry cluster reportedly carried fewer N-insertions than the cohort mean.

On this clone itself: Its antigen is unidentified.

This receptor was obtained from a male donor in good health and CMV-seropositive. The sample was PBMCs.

In DNA form, the CDR3 reads TGTGCCAGCACCCCCTCGGCAGGGGCAAGTGAAAAACTGTTTTTT. Its translation is CASTPSAGASEKLFF. The rearrangement uses TRBV9 and TRBJ1-4; possibly TRBD1 for D (6 bases). The CDR3 spans 15 residues. Trimming stripped 6 bases from V and 7 bases from J, with 19 bases between. Germline CDR1 SGDLS, CDR2 YYNGEE.